The following is a T cell receptor beta chain sequence with its context. As yet, its antigen is unknown. Every patient relapsed after autologous stem cell transplantation, and brentuximab vedotin exposure varied. Repertoires were generated with immunoSEQ multiplex PCR, while TCRdb's copy carries only in-frame clones and drops some. The table shows around 14,000 clones, with about 83% occurring only once. The sample belongs to a study of PD-1 blockade in classical Hodgkin lymphoma. General study findings and limits: Reported baseline diversity: healthy donors highest, relapsed/refractory patients lowest.

CDR3 length: 18 amino acids. Germline assignment: CDR1 SGHVS and CDR2 FQNEAQ. Germline trimming cut 3 bases from V and 0 bases from J; bases unmatched to any gene: 8. The chain combines TRBV7-8 with TRBJ1-6, with TRBD1 matching 7 bases. The receptor's source is a human donor with classical Hodgkin lymphoma. The source was peripheral blood mononuclear cells (PBMCs), collected before the second cycle of nivolumab. The CDR3 spells CASSFQRGLSSYNSPLHF. The CDR3 DNA reads TGTGCCAGCAGCTTCCAAAGGGGGCTGAGCTCCTATAATTCACCCCTCCACTTT.